Following are 13 T cell receptor beta chains from one sample sequenced in a study of molecular identifiers for immune sequencing clone quantification. MiXCR, run by TCRdb on the PCR reads, gives a single entry per CDR3 protein. The table has hundreds of thousands of distinct CDR3 sequences, around 25% seen once. The specimen sequenced was naive CD8+ T cells from blood, with Jurkat cell RNA spiked in. Subset defined: FACS-sorted CD8+CD4-CCR7+CD45RA+ naive T cells. These receptors were obtained from a human donor in good health. Some libraries in this study had Jurkat cell RNA spiked in.

This clonotype was recorded once. This may come from a read error, since a much larger clone is one base off. V and J are TRBV6-2 or TRBV6-3 and TRBJ2-3; D gene ambiguous. CDR3 length equals 14 residues. The germline V gene has CDR1 MNHEY and CDR2 SVGEGT. CDR3 in amino acids: CAGSYARSADTQYF. The CDR3 coding sequence is TGTGCCGGCAGTTACGCGAGATCCGCAGATACGCAGTATTTT.

This clonotype was observed a handful of times. The V call is TRBV18, the J call TRBJ2-7; 7 nucleotides align to TRBD1. J gave up 3 bases and V 3 bases, and 5 bases lay outside the gene matches. The CDR3 has 14 amino acids. From germline, CDR1 is KGHSH and CDR2 LQKENI. The CDR3: CASSPRDSIYEQYF. CDR3 DNA sequence: TGTGCCAGCTCACCCAGGGACAGCATCTACGAGCAGTACTTC.

This sequence joins TRBV3-1 and TRBJ2-1; possibly TRBD2 for D (5 bases). In germline, CDR1 is LGHDT, CDR2 YNNKEL (reference sequence). The CDR3 has 14 residues. Trimming stripped 0 bases from V and 6 bases from J, with 9 bases between. The CDR3 loop is CASSQDRLANEQFF. CDR3 DNA: TGTGCCAGCAGCCAAGATCGGCTAGCCAATGAGCAGTTCTTC.

This clonotype showed up many times. CDR3: CAISEGEVAADTQYF. Here the CDR3 DNA reads TGTGCCATCAGTGAGGGGGAAGTAGCCGCAGATACGCAGTATTTT. The rearrangement links TRBV10-3 to TRBJ2-3; no reliable D call. The length of the CDR3 is 15 residues. Germline CDR1 reads ENHRY; CDR2 reads SYGVKD. V lost 2 bases and J lost 4, with 13 bases in between.

Of note for this clonotype: A much larger clone lies a single base off, so this may be a read error. V is TRBV29-1 and J is TRBJ2-5; the match to TRBD1 covers 7 bases. This CDR3 comprises 15 residues. Germline CDR1 and CDR2: SQVTM and ANQGSEA. Here the CDR3 reads CSVFPQTGVHETQCF. The DNA for the CDR3 is TGCAGCGTTTTCCCCCAAACAGGGGTTCACGAGACCCAGTGCTTC. The whole variable domain, remainder taken from reference TRBV29-1 and TRBJ2-5, is SAVISQKPSRDICQRGTSLTIQCQVDSQVTMMFWYRQQPGQSLTLIATANQGSEATYESGFVIDKFPISRPNLTFSTLTVSNMSPEDSSIYLCSVFPQTGVHETQCFGPGTRLLVL.

This clonotype was counted many times. The chain recombines TRBV7-2 with TRBJ2-5; 9 bases align to TRBD2. V dropped 5 bases and J dropped 4; count of bases not matched to a gene: 5. The length of the CDR3 is 14 residues. Germline loops: CDR1 SGHTA, CDR2 FQGNSA. CDR3 in DNA: TGTGCCAGCAGCAATATAGCGGGGGTAGAGACCCAGTACTTC. Translation: CASSNIAGVETQYF.

To note about this clonotype: A read error is likely, as this CDR3 ends without the conserved phenylalanine or tryptophan. The V gene is TRBV27, the J gene TRBJ1-5; D may be TRBD1 (6 bases). V dropped 6 bases and J dropped 3 bases, with 15 bases sitting between them. This CDR3 is 15 amino acids long. Germline CDR1 MNHEY, CDR2 SMNVEV (reference sequence). The DNA of the CDR3 is TGTGCCAGCAGGTCAGGGGCGTTTAACAATCAGCCCCAGCATTCT. Residues: CASRSGAFNNQPQHS.

CDR3 in DNA: TGTGCCAGCAGTTTAGAGGGTTGGGACACCGGGGAGCTGTTTTTT. It encodes CASSLEGWDTGELFF. This rearrangement joins TRBV12-3 or TRBV12-4 to TRBJ2-2; no definite D call. Trimming took 1 base from V and 3 from J, leaving 9 bases between them. The CDR3 consists of 15 residues.

The table lists this clonotype with a few counts. The V gene is TRBV6-5, the J gene TRBJ2-3; the match to TRBD2 covers 8 bases. CDR1 and CDR2 from the germline V gene are MNHEY and SVGAGI. The J segment lost 1 base and the V segment lost 7 bases, leaving 4 bases of the junction unmatched. The CDR3 is 14 amino acids. This CDR3 is CASNPGLGTDTQYF. The DNA for the CDR3 is TGTGCCAGCAATCCGGGACTAGGCACAGATACGCAGTATTTT.

This chain joins TRBV20-1 and TRBJ2-3; TRBD2 matches at 9 bases. J gave up 3 bases and V 0 bases, and 4 bases lay outside the gene matches. CDR1 and CDR2 (germline): DFQATT, SNEGSKA (reference sequence). The CDR3 totals 15 residues. CDR3 coding DNA: TGCAGTGCTAGAGATACAAGCGGGAGGACAGATACGCAGTATTTT. Translating gives CSARDTSGRTDTQYF.

This chain connects TRBV4-3 to TRBJ2-7, with no clear D. V lost 0 bases and J 2 bases, leaving 11 bases between the germline ends. Germline-derived CDR1 and CDR2 are LGHNA and YSLEER. CDR3 length: 15 amino acids. This CDR3 is CASSQDRNVAYEQYF. For the CDR3, the DNA is TGCGCCAGCAGCCAAGATCGGAACGTAGCCTACGAGCAGTACTTC.

A word on this clonotype: One junction end does not reproduce the germline sequence, and a read error may be involved. The chain couples TRBV27 to TRBJ1-1, with D uncertain. Germline V gene data show CDR1 as MNHEY and CDR2 as SMNVEV (reference sequence). This CDR3 spans 13 amino acids. CDR3 protein: CASSTVEKTEASF. CDR3 bases: TGTGCCAGCAGTACAGTGGAAAAAACTGAAGCTTCCTTT.

This clonotype came up many times. The chain employs TRBV29-1 and TRBJ2-7, with 7 bases that match TRBD2. The CDR3 has 14 amino acids. CDR1 is SQVTM, CDR2 ANQGSEA, per germline. V was clipped by 7 bases and J by 4 bases; unmatched bases: 13. CDR3 residues: CSARPGLSPYEQYF. In DNA form, the CDR3 reads TGCAGCGCCAGACCGGGACTATCACCTTACGAGCAGTACTTC.